This T cell receptor (beta chain) was identified in a study of T cell responses to AZD1222 COVID-19 vaccine. Whole-study results and caveats: The sample set comprised mostly white British donors with more females, and clonal diversity was possibly underestimated. Baseline serostatus was positive in only five to seven AZD1222 recipients.

Analysis merged second doses at about 4 or about 12 weeks. Worth noting for this clone: As yet, its antigen is unknown.

V lost 3 bases and J 2 bases, leaving 5 bases between the germline ends. The CDR3 spans 12 residues. Germline V gene sequence: CDR1 LGHDT, CDR2 YNNKEL (reference sequence). The assay was immunoSEQ multiplex PCR, and TCRdb's table has in-frame clones only and misses some. The sample holds about 150,000 clones, 91% seen once. The sequenced sample was peripheral blood, obtained 28 days after the second AZD1222 dose. This TCR was sampled from an adult who received the AZD1222 COVID-19 vaccine. The chain couples TRBV3-1 (or the pseudogene TRBV3-2) to TRBJ2-7; no firm D call. Written as DNA, the CDR3 is TGTGCCAGCAGCCAGGCGACCTACGAGCAGTACTTC. Residues: CASSQATYEQYF.